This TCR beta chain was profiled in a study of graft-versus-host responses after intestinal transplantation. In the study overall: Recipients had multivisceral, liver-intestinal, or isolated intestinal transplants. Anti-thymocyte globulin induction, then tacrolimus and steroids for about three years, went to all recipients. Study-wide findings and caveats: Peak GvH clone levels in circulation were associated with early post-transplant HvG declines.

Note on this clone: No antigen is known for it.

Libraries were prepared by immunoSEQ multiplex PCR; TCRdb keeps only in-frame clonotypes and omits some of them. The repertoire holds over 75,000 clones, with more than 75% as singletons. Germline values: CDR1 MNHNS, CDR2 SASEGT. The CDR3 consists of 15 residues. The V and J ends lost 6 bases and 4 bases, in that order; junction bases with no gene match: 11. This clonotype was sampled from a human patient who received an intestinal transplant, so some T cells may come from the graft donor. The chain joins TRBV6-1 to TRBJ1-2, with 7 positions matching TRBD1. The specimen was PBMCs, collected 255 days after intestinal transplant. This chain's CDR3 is CASSDRVGGVYGYTF. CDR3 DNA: TGTGCCAGCAGCGACAGGGTCGGGGGAGTCTATGGCTACACCTTC.